Below, 26 T cell receptor beta chains from the same sample are listed, as sequenced in a study of T cell responses to AZD1222 COVID-19 vaccine. Method: immunoSEQ multiplex PCR; TCRdb's copy keeps in-frame clones and lacks some. Of 150,000 to 160,000 clones detected, 90% appear once; the ten largest clones hold about 1.4%. Sequencing was performed on peripheral blood, taken 28 days after the second AZD1222 dose. The source of these receptors is an adult who received the AZD1222 COVID-19 vaccine.

For the CDR3, the DNA is TGTGCCAGCACCGAGGGGAGGGCCACTGAAGCTTTCTTT. This codes for CASTEGRATEAFF. This chain uses TRBV6-5 with TRBJ1-1; D is possibly TRBD1 (5 bases). CDR3 length: 13 residues. Germline CDR1 MNHEY, CDR2 SVGAGI. Trimming removed 7 bases from V and 4 bases from J, with 13 bases in between.

CDR3 loop: CASSRAAGETYEQYF. CDR3 coding DNA: TGCGCCAGCAGCCGGGCGGCGGGAGAGACCTACGAGCAGTACTTC. The chain is built from TRBV5-1 and TRBJ2-7; 7 bases match TRBD2. The V gene end was trimmed by 4 bases and the J gene end by 2 bases; junction bases not matched to a gene: 9. The CDR3 is made up of 15 amino acids. The germline V gene has CDR1 SGHRS and CDR2 YFSETQ.

The V and J genes are TRBV10-3 and TRBJ2-5, with 8 bases fitting TRBD2. Germline loops: CDR1 ENHRY, CDR2 SYGVKD. Trimming cost V 3 bases and J 5 bases; bases outside gene matches: 8. The CDR3 has 15 amino acids. The CDR3 DNA reads TGTGCCATCAGTGACGGTCCTAGCGGGTTGGAGACCCAGTACTTC. Its protein product is CAISDGPSGLETQYF.

The chain combines TRBV5-4 with TRBJ1-1, with 7 bases fitting TRBD1. This CDR3 has 16 residues. Unmatched junction bases numbered 15, after V lost 4 bases and J lost 6 bases. Germline CDR1 and CDR2: SGHNT and YYREEE (reference sequence). DNA of the CDR3: TGTGCCAGCAGCCCTGGGACAGAGGGGAAGATCGCTGAAGCTTTCTTT. Translated, it gives CASSPGTEGKIAEAFF.

The V call is TRBV2, the J call TRBJ2-2; TRBD2 matches 7 bases. Per germline, CDR1 SNHLY and CDR2 FYNNEI. This CDR3 region has 15 residues. V dropped 10 bases and J dropped 2; count of bases not matched to a gene: 10. As DNA, the CDR3 is TGTGCCACGGGGCCGCGGGGGTATAACACCGGGGAGCTGTTTTTT. Residues: CATGPRGYNTGELFF.

The V call is TRBV5-4, the J call TRBJ1-5; no clear D gene. The germline CDR1 and CDR2 sequences are SGHNT and YYREEE (reference sequence). The CDR3 is 16 amino acids. V was pared by 3 bases and J by 11 bases, with 24 bases between. The CDR3 loop reads CASSSGGGQPESAQHF. CDR3 in DNA: TGTGCCAGCAGCTCGGGCGGAGGGCAGCCGGAGTCGGCCCAGCATTTT. Full variable domain (missing parts from reference TRBV5-4 and TRBJ1-5): ETGVTQSPTHLIKTRGQQVTLRCSSQSGHNTVSWYQQALGQGPQFIFQYYREEENGRGNFPPRFSGLQFPNYSSELNVNALELDDSALYLCASSSGGGQPESAQHFGDGTRLSIL.

For this clone: Other DNA sequences in this sample translate to the same CDR3. The rearrangement uses TRBV5-4 and TRBJ1-1, with unresolved D. This CDR3 region has 13 residues. Germline V CDR1 and CDR2: SGHNT, YYREEE (reference sequence). Trimming stripped 2 bases from V and 0 bases from J, with 5 bases between. The CDR3 loop is CASSFRMNTEAFF. The CDR3 DNA follows: TGTGCCAGCAGCTTTAGGATGAACACTGAAGCTTTCTTT.

This chain joins TRBV6-4 and TRBJ2-1, with TRBD2 matching over 8 bases. V lost 1 base to trimming and J lost 4 bases; unmatched junction nucleotides: 3. CDR3 length: 15 residues. Germline CDR1 reads MRHNA; CDR2 reads SNTAGT. In DNA, the CDR3 is TGTGCCAGCAGTGACTGGCCTAGCGGGTACAATGAGCAGTTCTTC. Protein sequence: CASSDWPSGYNEQFF.

The J gene is TRBJ1-1, the V gene TRBV5-4; D is uncertain. The germline V gene encodes CDR1 SGHNT and CDR2 YYREEE (reference sequence). V lost 0 bases and J lost 5, with 11 bases in between. This CDR3 is 14 amino acids long. CDR3: CASSLARGSTEAFF. The CDR3, as DNA: TGTGCCAGCAGCTTGGCCCGGGGTAGTACTGAAGCTTTCTTT.

The J gene is TRBJ2-7, the V gene TRBV5-4; the match to TRBD2 covers 9 bases. V shed 5 bases and J 4 bases; nucleotides not matched to a gene: 4. Germline CDR1 reads SGHNT; CDR2 reads YYREEE (reference sequence). This CDR3 comprises 13 residues. The CDR3 DNA follows: TGTGCCAGCAGTCCCCTAGCGGGGTACGAGCAGTACTTC. This gives the protein CASSPLAGYEQYF. Based on the CDR3 plus reference TRBV5-4 and TRBJ2-7, the full variable domain is ETGVTQSPTHLIKTRGQQVTLRCSSQSGHNTVSWYQQALGQGPQFIFQYYREEENGRGNFPPRFSGLQFPNYSSELNVNALELDDSALYLCASSPLAGYEQYFGPGTRLTVT.

The chain combines TRBV4-1 with TRBJ1-4; TRBD1 aligns across 8 bases. Germline assignment: CDR1 MGHRA and CDR2 YSYEKL. Trimming cost V 0 bases and J 7 bases; bases outside gene matches: 10. The CDR3 consists of 17 residues. CDR3 region: CASSQDWRQGLGEKLFF. CDR3 DNA: TGCGCCAGCAGCCAAGACTGGCGACAGGGGCTGGGTGAAAAACTGTTTTTT.

V usage is TRBV28 and J usage is TRBJ1-2, with no clear D. V lost 5 bases to trimming and J lost 4 bases, with 14 bases between them. The CDR3 has 14 residues. Germline-derived CDR1 and CDR2 are MDHEN and SYDVKM. CDR3 DNA: TGTGCCAGCAGTATGCCGACCGGGAGCTATGGCTACACCTTC. Translation: CASSMPTGSYGYTF.

The J gene is TRBJ2-5, the V gene TRBV7-9; tentative D call: TRBD2 (5 bases). The CDR3 has 14 residues. Germline loops: CDR1 SEHNR, CDR2 FQNEAQ (reference sequence). Trimming cost V 7 bases and J 7 bases, with 19 bases left between them. CDR3 region: CASTSMGGGGTQYF. The CDR3 bases are TGTGCCAGCACCTCCATGGGTGGCGGAGGGACCCAGTACTTC.

V gene TRBV15 combines with J gene TRBJ2-5; 10 bases map to TRBD2. The trim removed 4 bases at V and 5 bases at J, leaving 7 bases unmatched. The CDR3 has 15 amino acids. Germline CDR1 and CDR2: LNHNV and YYDKDF (reference sequence). The CDR3 DNA sequence: TGTGCCACCAGCATTTTAGCGGGAGGTTGGGAGACCCAGTACTTC. This translates into CATSILAGGWETQYF.

This clone was detected once. This chain uses TRBV6-6 with TRBJ1-1; a possible D gene is TRBD1 (6 bases). V was cut by 2 bases and J by 4 bases, with 11 bases left in between. The CDR3 is 14 residues long. CDR1 is MNHNY, CDR2 SVGAGI, per germline (reference sequence). CDR3 region: CASSYTDRGTEAFF. The CDR3 DNA is TGTGCCAGCAGTTACACGGACAGAGGCACTGAAGCTTTCTTT.

This clone occurred once. The chain has TRBV11-2 and TRBJ1-5; D unclear. The germline gives CDR1 SGHAT, CDR2 FQNNGV. The CDR3 loop spans 13 amino acids. V dropped 2 bases and J dropped 6 bases, with 8 bases sitting between them. DNA for the CDR3: TGTGCCAGCAGCTTAAACCATGGTCAGCCCCAGCATTTT. Translating gives CASSLNHGQPQHF. Supplemented by reference TRBV11-2 and TRBJ1-5, the full variable domain reads EAGVAQSPRYKIIEKRQSVAFWCNPISGHATLYWYQQILGQGPKLLIQFQNNGVVDDSQLPKDRFSAERLKGVDSTLKIQPAKLEDSAVYLCASSLNHGQPQHFGDGTRLSIL.

V is TRBV25-1 and J is TRBJ2-7; D is uncertain. Germline assignment: CDR1 MGHDK and CDR2 SYGVNS. V gave up 3 bases and J gave up 5 bases, with 5 bases separating them. The CDR3 loop spans 11 amino acids. CDR3 coding DNA: TGTGCCAGCAGTGAGTCGAACGAGCAGTACTTC. Translation: CASSESNEQYF.

This chain uses TRBV2 with TRBJ2-2; maybe TRBD1 (5 bases). V lost 2 bases and J lost 5, with 15 bases in between. In germline, CDR1 is SNHLY, CDR2 FYNNEI. The CDR3 is 16 residues long. CDR3: CASSELARVLTGELFF. CDR3 DNA: TGTGCCAGCAGTGAATTGGCCAGGGTATTGACCGGGGAGCTGTTTTTT. The full variable domain, rest sourced from reference TRBV2 and TRBJ2-2, is EPEVTQTPSHQVTQMGQEVILRCVPISNHLYFYWYRQILGQKVEFLVSFYNNEISEKSEIFDDQFSVERPDGSNFTLKIRSTKLEDSAMYFCASSELARVLTGELFFGEGSRLTVL.

In this sample, this clone turned up a few times. This chain links TRBV19 with TRBJ1-2, with 7 bases lining up with TRBD1. The CDR3 spans 16 residues. The germline gives CDR1 LNHDA, CDR2 SQIVND (reference sequence). V was pared by 5 bases and J by 4 bases, with 13 bases of the junction left unmatched. CDR3 in DNA: TGTGCCAGTAGTCCGATTTATCGGGACAGTGGCTATGGCTACACCTTC. Translation: CASSPIYRDSGYGYTF.

The chain has TRBV30 and TRBJ1-1; 11 bases agree with TRBD1. The CDR3 is made up of 16 amino acids. CDR1 is GTSNPN, CDR2 SVGIG, per germline (reference sequence). Trimming at V came to 3 bases and at J to 5 bases, leaving 11 bases not matched to a gene. The CDR3 DNA reads TGTGCCTGGAGGGGGCGGGACAGGGGGTCGAGGACTGAAGCTTTCTTT. Its protein product is CAWRGRDRGSRTEAFF.

This chain uses TRBV6-5 with TRBJ2-7; no reliable D call. V was shortened by 8 bases and J by 3 bases, with 11 bases between the two germline ends. Per the germline V gene, CDR1 is MNHEY and CDR2 is SVGAGI. The CDR3 runs 12 residues. CDR3 bases: TGTGCCAGCGCGAGCGACTTCTACGAGCAGTACTTC. Translation: CASASDFYEQYF.

The CDR3 DNA reads as TGTGCCAGCAGTGAATCGGTCGGAGCCTCGTACTTC. It specifies CASSESVGASYF. This chain connects TRBV6-1 to TRBJ2-7; D remains unclear. CDR3 length: 12 amino acids. Deletions cut 2 bases from V and 12 bases from J, with 14 bases between. Per germline, CDR1 MNHNS and CDR2 SASEGT.

This chain links TRBV18 with TRBJ2-2; 8 bases align to TRBD1. The germline V gene has CDR1 KGHSH and CDR2 LQKENI. The CDR3 runs to 16 residues. Trimming cost V 3 bases and J 4 bases; bases outside gene matches: 7. CDR3 DNA: TGTGCCAGCTCACCCCTAGGACAGGGAAGCACCGGGGAGCTGTTTTTT. Its translation: CASSPLGQGSTGELFF. The whole variable domain, remainder taken from reference TRBV18 and TRBJ2-2, is NAGVMQNPRHLVRRRGQEARLRCSPMKGHSHVYWYRQLPEEGLKFMVYLQKENIIDESGMPKERFSAEFPKEGPSILRIQQVVRGDSAAYFCASSPLGQGSTGELFFGEGSRLTVL.

Remarks on this clone: The junction does not match germline at one end; this may be a read error. The chain carries TRBV2 and TRBJ2-4; TRBD1 is a possible D gene (5 bases). Germline assignment: CDR1 SNHLY and CDR2 FYNNEI. The length of the CDR3 is 11 residues. CDR3 nucleotide sequence: TGTGCCAGCAGCGAAGGGGACATTCAGTACTTC. Protein: CASSEGDIQYF.

The V call is TRBV5-4, the J call TRBJ2-5; the match to TRBD2 covers 7 bases. The CDR3 length is 16 residues. V shed 0 bases, J shed 3 bases, and the junction held 8 bases outside the gene matches. Germline V gene sequence: CDR1 SGHNT, CDR2 YYREEE (reference sequence). The CDR3 spells CASSLDRLAGKETQYF. In nucleotides, the CDR3 is TGTGCCAGCAGCTTGGACCGACTAGCAGGAAAAGAGACCCAGTACTTC.

This chain links TRBV14 with TRBJ2-7; a possible D gene is TRBD1 (5 bases). The V gene's germline CDR1 is SGHDN and CDR2 FVKESK. Trimming removed 1 base at V and 3 bases at J, with 16 bases between. CDR3 length equals 16 residues. CDR3 DNA: TGTGCCAGCAGCCAAGTCAGTTCTTGGGGCAGCTACGAGCAGTACTTC. Translating it yields CASSQVSSWGSYEQYF.